The clone carrying this TCR beta chain was counted at least ten times. The data derive from a study of Graves' ophthalmopathy and Graves' hyperthyroidism. The authors amplified TCR beta CDR3 regions, and they did so from RNA transcripts for repertoire sequencing. In the first round, RT-PCR was carried out with HTBI primers, and a multiplex PCR formed the second round. TCRdb independently ran MiXCR on the multiplex PCR reads; one entry per CDR3 protein. The sample holds around 400,000 distinct CDR3 sequences, about a sixth seen once. The sample was peripheral blood. The sequence was collected from a woman between 18 and 29 years old with Graves' ophthalmopathy.

The CDR3 sequence: CAISAGQNYYIEQYF. CDR3 in DNA: TGTGCCATCAGTGCTGGACAGAACTACTACATCGAGCAGTACTTC. The chain carries TRBV10-3 and TRBJ2-7; possibly TRBD1 for D (6 bases). This CDR3 spans 15 amino acids. Germline CDR1 and CDR2: ENHRY and SYGVKD. V shed 4 bases and J shed 6 bases, with 19 bases lying between them.